The 32 T cell receptor beta chains below were found in one sample sequenced in a study of T cell responses to AZD1222 COVID-19 vaccine. This table comes from immunoSEQ multiplex PCR, and its TCRdb copy is limited to in-frame clones, with some not included. The repertoire includes over 100,000 clones, about 90% of them detected once, and over 6.5% sits in the top ten. Sequenced material: peripheral blood, taken on day 0 of AZD1222 vaccination. The receptors derive from an adult in good health.

The chain couples TRBV28 to TRBJ2-7, with D uncertain. Trimming cost V 7 bases and J 7 bases, with 11 bases left between them. The CDR3 is 11 residues long. Per germline, CDR1 MDHEN and CDR2 SYDVKM. CDR3 nucleotides: TGTGCCAGCACGGTAGGTTATGAGCAGTACTTC. Amino acid sequence: CASTVGYEQYF.

A few counts support this clone. The V call is TRBV27, the J call TRBJ2-7, with D possibly TRBD1 on 6 matching bases. CDR1 and CDR2 from the germline V gene are MNHEY and SMNVEV (reference sequence). The CDR3 contains 12 residues. V dropped 8 bases and J dropped 5 bases, with 13 bases sitting between them. The CDR3 loop is CASCTSGDEQYF. In DNA form, the CDR3 reads TGTGCCAGCTGTACTTCAGGGGACGAGCAGTACTTC.

This clone showed up just a few times. The chain uses TRBV5-5 and TRBJ1-6; possibly TRBD1 for D (6 bases). Germline V gives CDR1 SGHKS, CDR2 YYEKEE (reference sequence). Trimming left V 4 bases short and J 8 bases short, with 16 bases between. CDR3 size: 15 residues. CDR3 coding DNA: TGTGCCAGCAGCCGGACAGTTTTTACAGATTCACCCCTCCACTTT. The encoded protein is CASSRTVFTDSPLHF.

V usage is TRBV11-3 and J usage is TRBJ2-7; D is perhaps TRBD1 or TRBD2 (5 bases each). V was pared by 5 bases and J by 1 base, with 12 bases between. Per the germline V gene, CDR1 is SGHNT and CDR2 is YENEEA. The length of the CDR3 is 14 residues. The CDR3 coding sequence is TGTGCCAGCAGCAACCGGGACGGATCCTACGAGCAGTACTTC. Its protein is CASSNRDGSYEQYF.

This sequence joins TRBV7-2 and TRBJ1-2; 9 positions agree with TRBD1. The CDR3 spans 15 residues. Germline V gene lookup returns CDR1 SGHTA and CDR2 FQGNSA. The junction had 11 bases not matched to a gene; V was cut back by 4 bases and J by 8 bases. CDR3: CASSSPGQGLRGYTF. In DNA form, the CDR3 reads TGTGCCAGCAGCTCGCCGGGACAGGGCTTGAGGGGCTACACCTTC.

This chain connects TRBV5-4 to TRBJ2-3, with D maybe TRBD1 (6 bases). Germline V lookup: CDR1 SGHNT, CDR2 YYREEE (reference sequence). The CDR3 is 12 amino acids. Trimming removed 0 bases from V and 8 bases from J, with 7 bases in between. The DNA for the CDR3 is TGTGCCAGCAGCTTGGAAGGGGGTACGCAGTATTTT. Amino acid sequence: CASSLEGGTQYF.

The V gene is TRBV7-9, the J gene TRBJ2-3; D remains unclear. The CDR3 contains 12 residues. Trimming took 5 bases from V and 1 from J, leaving 4 bases between them. CDR1 is SEHNR, CDR2 FQNEAQ, per germline (reference sequence). Here the CDR3 reads CASSPRTDTQYF. CDR3 DNA sequence: TGTGCCAGCAGCCCCCGCACAGATACGCAGTATTTT. Looking up the rest from reference TRBV7-9 and TRBJ2-3 gives the full variable domain: DTGVSQNPRHKITKRGQNVTFRCDPISEHNRLYWYRQTLGQGPEFLTYFQNEAQLEKSRLLSDRFSAERPKGSFSTLEIQRTEQGDSAMYLCASSPRTDTQYFGPGTRLTVL.

The J gene is TRBJ1-2, the V gene TRBV9; weak D call: TRBD1 (5 bases). Germline V gives CDR1 SGDLS, CDR2 YYNGEE. This CDR3 is built from 14 residues. V lost 0 bases and J lost 8, with 14 bases in between. The CDR3 nucleotides read TGTGCCAGCAGCGTAGGAGTGGGGGGTGAAGGCTACACCTTC. It specifies CASSVGVGGEGYTF.

This clone was picked up one time. The chain recombines TRBV10-3 with TRBJ2-3, with D possibly matching TRBD1 (6 bases). Trimming removed 5 bases from V and 12 bases from J, with 15 bases in between. The CDR3 is 12 residues long. Germline CDR1 reads ENHRY; CDR2 reads SYGVKD. CDR3 in amino acids: CAISLKGEVQYF. CDR3 DNA: TGTGCCATCAGTTTAAAGGGGGAAGTTCAGTATTTT.

The V call is TRBV19, the J call TRBJ2-1; D gene unclear. Deletions cut 6 bases from V and 3 bases from J, with 15 bases between. This CDR3 comprises 15 residues. Per germline, CDR1 LNHDA and CDR2 SQIVND (reference sequence). The CDR3 loop reads CASRLSPPIYNEQFF. The CDR3, as DNA: TGTGCCAGTAGGTTGTCTCCTCCGATCTACAATGAGCAGTTCTTC.

CDR3 DNA: TGTGCCAGCAGCTTAGCGTCGGTCCTCGGGGTCATTCAGTACTTC. Translating gives CASSLASVLGVIQYF. V gene TRBV11-2 combines with J gene TRBJ2-4; D possibly corresponds to TRBD2 (5 bases). CDR1 is SGHAT, CDR2 FQNNGV, per germline. Trimming left V 1 base short and J 9 bases short, with 16 bases between. This CDR3 region has 15 residues.

V usage is TRBV6-1 and J usage is TRBJ2-1; TRBD2 might be the D (6 bases). Trimming took off 2 bases at V and 2 bases at J, with 10 bases between the two ends. The CDR3 length is 15 residues. Germline V gene lookup returns CDR1 MNHNS and CDR2 SASEGT. The CDR3 bases are TGTGCCAGCAGTGAAAGGGACTTGCCCTACAATGAGCAGTTCTTC. Protein product: CASSERDLPYNEQFF.

CDR3 in DNA: TGTGCCAGCAGCTTATACGCGGAATCCTACACCGGGGAGCTGTTTTTT. This translates into CASSLYAESYTGELFF. The genes are TRBV7-2 and TRBJ2-2; no definite D call. Germline CDR1 and CDR2: SGHTA and FQGNSA. V was cut by 2 bases and J by 3 bases, with 13 bases left in between. The CDR3 is 16 residues long.

This chain uses TRBV6-4 with TRBJ2-1; a weak D match, TRBD1 (5 bases). The CDR3 spans 15 residues. The germline V gene encodes CDR1 MRHNA and CDR2 SNTAGT. Trimming took 0 bases from V and 3 from J, leaving 9 bases between them. Here the CDR3 reads CASSDSIDSYNEQFF. The CDR3 DNA reads as TGTGCCAGCAGTGACTCGATCGACAGCTACAATGAGCAGTTCTTC.

V is TRBV11-2 and J is TRBJ2-5, with 12 nucleotides matching TRBD2. This CDR3 has 15 residues. Germline CDR1 SGHAT, CDR2 FQNNGV. Trimming took 5 bases from V and 4 from J; bases not matched to a gene: 5. The CDR3 spells CASSRLAGAGETQYF. Written as DNA, the CDR3 is TGTGCCAGCAGCCGACTAGCGGGAGCGGGAGAGACCCAGTACTTC. Complete variable domain (other parts from reference TRBV11-2 and TRBJ2-5): EAGVAQSPRYKIIEKRQSVAFWCNPISGHATLYWYQQILGQGPKLLIQFQNNGVVDDSQLPKDRFSAERLKGVDSTLKIQPAKLEDSAVYLCASSRLAGAGETQYFGPGTRLLVL.

The chain couples TRBV28 to TRBJ2-7; tentatively, D is TRBD2 (6 bases). Trimming removed 5 bases from V and 4 bases from J, with 18 bases in between. The CDR3 runs to 15 residues. Germline V gene sequence: CDR1 MDHEN, CDR2 SYDVKM. CDR3 in amino acids: CASSQMIGRGYEQYF. In DNA form, the CDR3 reads TGTGCCAGCAGTCAGATGATTGGGCGGGGATACGAGCAGTACTTC.

The chain combines TRBV19 with TRBJ1-4; 10 bases are a match to TRBD1. The V and J ends lost 5 bases and 5 bases, in that order; junction bases with no gene match: 8. This CDR3 is built from 16 residues. The germline V gene has CDR1 LNHDA and CDR2 SQIVND (reference sequence). CDR3 sequence: CASSSLTGGVNEKLFF. CDR3 sequence (DNA): TGTGCCAGTAGTTCGTTGACAGGGGGCGTGAATGAAAAACTGTTTTTT.

This clone was seen only once. This chain uses TRBV3-1 (or the pseudogene TRBV3-2) with TRBJ1-5; 8 nucleotides agree with TRBD1. Per germline, CDR1 LGHDT and CDR2 YNNKEL (reference sequence). The CDR3 extends over 18 amino acids. The ends lost 4 bases at V and 2 bases at J; junction bases unmatched: 13. The CDR3 sequence: CASSPTPTGAEGNQPQHF. The CDR3 DNA reads as TGTGCCAGCAGCCCAACACCGACAGGGGCGGAGGGCAATCAGCCCCAGCATTTT.

V gene TRBV5-1 combines with J gene TRBJ1-2, with D tentatively TRBD1 (6 bases). Germline V gene lookup returns CDR1 SGHRS and CDR2 YFSETQ. The CDR3 totals 14 residues. The V gene lost 2 bases and the J gene lost 7 bases, with 15 bases spanning the gap. CDR3: CASSFEGRGAGYTF. CDR3 DNA: TGCGCCAGCAGCTTCGAGGGCAGGGGAGCTGGCTACACCTTC.

The chain combines TRBV19 with TRBJ2-2; 9 nucleotides line up with TRBD2. With 5 bases clipped from V and 0 bases from J, the junction kept 4 bases outside the gene matches. The CDR3 totals 16 residues. Per germline, CDR1 LNHDA and CDR2 SQIVND (reference sequence). CDR3 in DNA: TGTGCCAGTAGTCCCCGACTAGCGGCGAACACCGGGGAGCTGTTTTTT. Residues: CASSPRLAANTGELFF.

The chain couples TRBV18 to TRBJ2-3; 9 nucleotides align to TRBD1. There are 15 residues in the CDR3. Germline V gives CDR1 KGHSH, CDR2 LQKENI. Unmatched junction bases numbered 5, after V lost 3 bases and J lost 4 bases. CDR3 sequence reads: CASSPTGGASDTQYF. CDR3 DNA sequence: TGTGCCAGCTCACCTACAGGGGGCGCCTCAGATACGCAGTATTTT.

The chain has TRBV18 and TRBJ2-7; D remains unclear. This CDR3 has 15 amino acids. The germline CDR1 and CDR2 sequences are KGHSH and LQKENI. Trimming cost V 3 bases and J 2 bases, with 14 bases left between them. The CDR3 sequence: CASSPGYNPTYEQYF. The CDR3 DNA reads as TGTGCCAGCTCACCTGGATACAATCCCACCTACGAGCAGTACTTC.

V is TRBV5-5 and J is TRBJ1-6; possibly TRBD1 for D (5 bases). There are 15 residues in the CDR3. Germline V gene sequence: CDR1 SGHKS, CDR2 YYEKEE (reference sequence). V lost 0 bases, J lost 9 bases, and 13 bases lay in between. The CDR3 nucleotides read TGTGCCAGCAGCTTGGCTACGGTCGACAGTTCACCCCTCCACTTT. It codes for CASSLATVDSSPLHF.

The chain uses TRBV19 and TRBJ1-2, with D tentatively TRBD1 (5 bases). Trimming pared 7 bases from V and 4 bases from J, leaving 19 bases between. In germline, CDR1 is LNHDA, CDR2 SQIVND (reference sequence). This CDR3 has 15 residues. The CDR3 coding sequence is TGTGCCAGTAATAAACCGGGGCAGCGAGGCTATGGCTACACCTTC. Its translation is CASNKPGQRGYGYTF.

The J gene is TRBJ2-7, the V gene TRBV6-5; D not certain. The CDR3 sequence is 13 residues long. V lost 7 bases to trimming and J lost 6 bases, with 16 bases between them. Germline V lookup: CDR1 MNHEY, CDR2 SVGAGI. CDR3 DNA sequence: TGTGCCAGCACCGCCCTCCGGCCTGTCGAGCAGTACTTC. This codes for CASTALRPVEQYF.

CDR3: CASSMWRAEEQYF. The DNA for the CDR3 is TGTGCCAGTAGTATGTGGAGGGCTGAGGAGCAGTACTTC. The chain employs TRBV19 and TRBJ2-7, with TRBD2 as a possible D gene (6 bases). Germline assignment: CDR1 LNHDA and CDR2 SQIVND (reference sequence). V shed 3 bases and J shed 7 bases, with 13 bases lying between them. The CDR3 spans 13 residues.

This clone is labeled as medium-sized (0.01 to 0.1%). The rearrangement links TRBV6-4 to TRBJ2-2, with 8 bases that match TRBD1. Germline V lookup: CDR1 MRHNA, CDR2 SNTAGT. The CDR3 contains 15 residues. The trim removed 2 bases at V and 1 base at J, leaving 0 bases unmatched. DNA of the CDR3: TGTGCCAGCAGTGACGGGACAGGGAACACCGGGGAGCTGTTTTTT. Amino acids: CASSDGTGNTGELFF.

This clone was seen more than once but under ten times. The V gene is TRBV7-9, the J gene TRBJ1-1; D perhaps matches TRBD1 (5 bases). The V and J ends lost 5 bases and 8 bases respectively, with 15 bases between them. Germline CDR1 reads SEHNR; CDR2 reads FQNEAQ (reference sequence). The CDR3 is made up of 13 amino acids. The CDR3, as DNA: TGTGCCAGCAGCATTCAGGGAGTAGGGGAAGCTTTCTTT. It encodes CASSIQGVGEAFF. The whole variable domain, filled in from reference TRBV7-9 and TRBJ1-1, reads DTGVSQNPRHKITKRGQNVTFRCDPISEHNRLYWYRQTLGQGPEFLTYFQNEAQLEKSRLLSDRFSAERPKGSFSTLEIQRTEQGDSAMYLCASSIQGVGEAFFGQGTRLTVV.

The chain joins TRBV9 to TRBJ2-7, with D hard to call. CDR1 and CDR2 (germline): SGDLS, YYNGEE. V gave up 0 bases and J gave up 8 bases, with 12 bases separating them. The CDR3 is made up of 13 amino acids. The CDR3 nucleotides read TGTGCCAGCAGCGTAGGAGACACAAACCAGCAGTACTTC. This gives the protein CASSVGDTNQQYF.

The rearrangement uses TRBV7-2 and TRBJ2-7, with D maybe TRBD1 (5 bases). CDR1 SGHTA and CDR2 FQGNSA come from the germline V gene. V lost 5 bases, J lost 3 bases, and 11 bases lay in between. CDR3 size: 13 residues. CDR3 bases: TGTGCCAGCAGCAAGGACACCCACTACGAGCAGTACTTC. This codes for CASSKDTHYEQYF.

This sequence joins TRBV11-2 and TRBJ2-1; 11 bases map to TRBD2. Germline values: CDR1 SGHAT, CDR2 FQNNGV. The CDR3 has 15 residues. The V and J ends lost 4 bases and 7 bases, in that order; junction bases with no gene match: 6. DNA for the CDR3: TGTGCCAGCAGCTCGACTAGCGGGATGAGAAATGAGCAGTTCTTC. This gives the protein CASSSTSGMRNEQFF.

The gene calls are TRBV5-6 and TRBJ1-1, with D unclear. This CDR3 contains 13 residues. Trimming pared 2 bases from V and 3 bases from J, leaving 8 bases between. Germline assignment: CDR1 SGHDT and CDR2 YYEEEE. The chain's CDR3 is CASSFDLDTEAFF. The CDR3 DNA is TGTGCCAGCAGCTTCGATCTGGACACTGAAGCTTTCTTT.